This TCR beta chain was captured by sequencing in a study of cytomegalovirus exposure and HLA in healthy donors. Trimming took off 5 bases at V and 8 bases at J, with 12 bases between the two ends. CDR1 is SGHAT, CDR2 FQNNGV, per germline. The CDR3 has 12 residues. The study ran its PCR with 60 Vbeta and 13 Jbeta primers. This table comes from immunoSEQ multiplex PCR, and its TCRdb copy is limited to in-frame clones, with some not included. The sample contains over 100,000 clones, around 79% of which appear only once. The sample comprised PBMCs. The chain recombines TRBV11-2 with TRBJ1-1; possible D gene TRBD1, 6 bases. This receptor was identified in a woman between 40 and 50 years old in good health and CMV-seronegative. The CDR3 spells CASSPGGAEAFF. CDR3 nucleotides: TGTGCCAGCAGCCCTGGGGGGGCGGAAGCTTTCTTT.